Shown below are 6 T cell receptor beta chains from a single sample sequenced in a study of regulatory T cells in long-lasting Graves disease. The TCR beta library used iRepertoire HTBI primers with Arm-PCR amplification of CDR3. One entry per CDR3 protein results from TCRdb running MiXCR on the multiplex PCR reads. The sample has 350,000 to 500,000 distinct CDR3 sequences, under 25% seen once. This sample's time point: persistent/refractory GD, antithyroid drugs over 5 years with positive TRAb. Making the TCR library involved RNA that had been extracted from PBMCs. This specimen was peripheral blood mononuclear cells (PBMCs), taken when the disease was refractory, from a patient treated with antithyroid drugs. These TCRs come from a female donor with Graves disease.

This clonotype was seen ten or more times. The rearrangement joins TRBV2 to TRBJ1-2; D possibly corresponds to TRBD1 (5 bases). Germline V gene data show CDR1 as SNHLY and CDR2 as FYNNEI. V was pared by 6 bases and J by 4 bases, with 18 bases between. The CDR3 covers 15 residues. The CDR3 region is CASSVREDTFYGYTF. The CDR3 DNA reads TGTGCCAGCAGCGTGAGAGAGGACACTTTCTATGGCTACACCTTC.

This clonotype was detected ten times or more. The chain joins TRBV15 to TRBJ2-5, with D unclear. V lost 5 bases and J lost 1, with 17 bases in between. Germline assignment: CDR1 LNHNV and CDR2 YYDKDF (reference sequence). This CDR3 is built from 16 residues. The CDR3 spells CATSLRESSVQETQYF. In DNA form, the CDR3 reads TGTGCCACCAGCCTAAGAGAGTCTTCCGTCCAAGAGACCCAGTACTTC.

This clonotype was recorded a few times. The J gene is TRBJ1-1, the V gene TRBV19; 12 bases align to TRBD1. The V segment lost 7 bases and the J segment 6 bases; nucleotides outside the gene matches: 9. Germline CDR1 reads LNHDA; CDR2 reads SQIVND (reference sequence). The length of the CDR3 is 15 residues. CDR3 nucleotide sequence: TGTGCCAGTACCACAAGGGACAGGGGGCGGCCTGAAGCTTTCTTT. This translates into CASTTRDRGRPEAFF.

There are a few counts of this clonotype. The rearrangement links TRBV27 to TRBJ2-7, with D possibly being TRBD2 (6 bases). Trimming removed 6 bases from V and 0 bases from J, with 15 bases in between. Germline CDR1 is MNHEY and CDR2 is SMNVEV (reference sequence). The CDR3 covers 15 residues. CDR3 DNA sequence: TGTGCCAGCAGGCAAAGTAGCGGTTTCTCCTACGAGCAGTACTTC. This translates into CASRQSSGFSYEQYF.

This clonotype showed up just a few times. The chain has TRBV10-3 and TRBJ1-3; D remains unclear. The CDR3 spans 12 residues. Germline V gene sequence: CDR1 ENHRY, CDR2 SYGVKD. V was pared by 2 bases and J by 16 bases, with 15 bases between. The CDR3: CAISEDGVSRYF. In nucleotides, the CDR3 is TGTGCCATCAGTGAGGACGGCGTGTCACGGTATTTT.

This clonotype was counted many times. The chain carries TRBV2 and TRBJ2-5; D is unresolved. Germline V lookup: CDR1 SNHLY, CDR2 FYNNEI. The CDR3 is made up of 13 amino acids. V was pared by 5 bases and J by 2 bases, with 9 bases between. Here the CDR3 reads CASSPRVQETQYF. The CDR3 DNA is TGTGCCAGCAGTCCCCGGGTACAAGAGACCCAGTACTTC.